The 13 T cell receptor beta chains reported below all come from one sample, sequenced in a study of T cell repertoires in cytomegalovirus infection. Their antigens are not known. TCRdb itself ran the reads through MiXCR, one entry per CDR3 protein. Of about 920,000 distinct CDR3 sequences detected, around 32% appear once; the ten largest clones hold 11% to 15%. The material sequenced was cultured CD8+ T cells from PBMCs, taken from culture after CMV antigen stimulation. The source is a human donor in good health (CMV status not recorded). Some clones in this sample may be carry-over from other donors' samples.

The gene calls are TRBV6-2 or TRBV6-3 and TRBJ2-7; 8 positions match TRBD1. The length of the CDR3 is 14 residues. CDR1 and CDR2 (germline): MNHEY, SVGEGT. V dropped 2 bases and J dropped 5; count of bases not matched to a gene: 5. This chain's CDR3 is CASSYGAGGDEQYV. The CDR3 region has the DNA TGTGCCAGCAGTTACGGCGCAGGGGGCGACGAGCAGTACGTC.

The chain joins TRBV12-3 or TRBV12-4 to TRBJ1-1; no reliable D call. The V end lost 3 bases, the J end lost 3 bases, and 8 bases lay between the germline ends. There are 13 residues in the CDR3. The CDR3, as DNA: TGTGCCAGCAGTTTTCGGGTGGACACTGAAGCTTTCTTT. It translates to CASSFRVDTEAFF.

A single count supports this clonotype. For the CDR3, the DNA is TGTGCCAGTAGTAAGCCAGCAGGGAGTACCGACAATTCACCCCTCCACTTT. This sequence encodes CASSKPAGSTDNSPLHF. The chain couples TRBV19 to TRBJ1-6, with a tentative D call TRBD1 (5 bases). CDR1 is LNHDA and CDR2 is SQIVND in the germline V gene (reference sequence). Trimming stripped 4 bases from V and 7 bases from J, with 20 bases between. The CDR3 loop spans 17 amino acids.

The chain employs TRBV27 and TRBJ2-1; the match to TRBD1 covers 7 bases. This CDR3 contains 14 residues. The trim removed 0 bases at V and 8 bases at J, leaving 4 bases unmatched. Per the germline V gene, CDR1 is MNHEY and CDR2 is SMNVEV (reference sequence). The CDR3 here is CASSLSGTDHEQFF. The CDR3 coding sequence is TGTGCCAGCAGTTTATCAGGGACAGACCATGAGCAGTTCTTC.

The rearrangement joins TRBV27 to TRBJ2-1; TRBD2 agrees at 13 bases. The germline gives CDR1 MNHEY, CDR2 SMNVEV (reference sequence). The CDR3 length is 16 residues. Trimming cost V 6 bases and J 2 bases; bases outside gene matches: 4. The CDR3 protein is CASRITSGGAYNEQFF. The CDR3 DNA sequence: TGTGCCAGCAGAATAACTAGCGGGGGGGCCTACAATGAGCAGTTCTTC.

The genes are TRBV7-2 and TRBJ2-2; no reliable D call. Per germline, CDR1 SGHTA and CDR2 FQGNSA. Deletions cut 4 bases from V and 5 bases from J, with 11 bases between. The CDR3 is 14 residues long. The CDR3 bases are TGTGCCAGCAGCTCAACTATGTCTACCGGGGAGCTGTTTTTT. Translating gives CASSSTMSTGELFF.

This clonotype was found many times. V and J are TRBV7-6 and TRBJ2-7; 7 nucleotides line up with TRBD2. Germline CDR1 reads SGHVS; CDR2 reads FNYEAQ. V trimming: 3 bases; J trimming: 3 bases; junction bases outside the gene matches: 8. This CDR3 has 15 residues. In DNA form, the CDR3 reads TGTGCCAGCAGCTTTGGGTACGGGGGGAACTACGAGCAGTACTTC. Its translation is CASSFGYGGNYEQYF.

This clonotype was detected ten times or more. The chain uses TRBV7-8 and TRBJ2-5; no reliable D call. The CDR3 has 14 amino acids. The V end lost 2 bases, the J end lost 2 bases, and 9 bases lay between the germline ends. Germline CDR1 and CDR2: SGHVS and FQNEAQ. CDR3 amino acids: CASSLLGWQETQYF. The CDR3 DNA reads TGTGCCAGCAGCTTACTGGGCTGGCAAGAGACCCAGTACTTC.

V and J are TRBV12-3 or TRBV12-4 and TRBJ2-5; D is ambiguous. CDR3 length: 15 residues. V lost 0 bases and J 2 bases, leaving 10 bases between the germline ends. CDR3 sequence: CASSLAPRLQETQYF. The CDR3 DNA is TGTGCCAGCAGTTTAGCGCCAAGGCTGCAAGAGACCCAGTACTTC.

Worth noting for this clonotype: A much larger clone differs by one base, so this may be a read error. The gene calls are TRBV7-2 and TRBJ2-3; TRBD2 might be the D (6 bases). CDR1 is SGHTA and CDR2 is FQGNSA in the germline V gene. The CDR3 extends over 15 amino acids. V lost 5 bases and J 2 bases, leaving 14 bases between the germline ends. The CDR3 spells CASSPRGAHTDTQYF. CDR3 nucleotide sequence: TGTGCCAGCAGCCCTCGCGGGGCCCACACAGATACGCAGTATTTT.

This clonotype was observed a handful of times. The rearrangement links TRBV27 to TRBJ1-2; D not resolved. Germline loops: CDR1 MNHEY, CDR2 SMNVEV (reference sequence). Trimming pared 3 bases from V and 8 bases from J, leaving 10 bases between. This CDR3 is built from 12 residues. The CDR3 bases are TGTGCCAGCAGTTTCGCGGGGAACGGCTACACCTTC. Amino acid sequence: CASSFAGNGYTF.

V usage is TRBV27 and J usage is TRBJ1-2, with a possible D match to TRBD1 (5 bases). Germline loops: CDR1 MNHEY, CDR2 SMNVEV (reference sequence). The CDR3 consists of 14 residues. Trimming stripped 0 bases from V and 8 bases from J, with 13 bases between. The CDR3 DNA reads as TGTGCCAGCAGTTTATCTGCGGGGGTAGGGGGCTACACCTTC. Residues: CASSLSAGVGGYTF.

The chain combines TRBV10-3 with TRBJ2-1; perhaps TRBD2 as D (5 bases). Germline V gene lookup returns CDR1 ENHRY and CDR2 SYGVKD. V lost 10 bases to trimming and J lost 10 bases, with 14 bases between them. The CDR3 is made up of 11 amino acids. CDR3 sequence (DNA): TGTGCCACCTGGCTCGGGGTCGAGCAGTTCTTC. This translates into CATWLGVEQFF.